These 18 T cell receptor beta chains share one sample of origin, sequenced in a study of blood T cell repertoires in COVID-19. Measured with immunoSEQ multiplex PCR; TCRdb has only the in-frame clones, and not every one. In the table there are about 200,000 clones, more than 75% of which are singletons. The sequencing input was peripheral blood. The receptor source for this set is a human donor in a cohort sampled during active COVID-19.

This clone was recorded at least ten times. V gene TRBV28 combines with J gene TRBJ2-7; 9 nucleotides match TRBD1. Losses at the gene ends were 6 bases for V and 2 bases for J; bases not matched to a gene: 8. Germline lookup yields CDR1 MDHEN and CDR2 SYDVKM. The CDR3 is 15 amino acids. The DNA for the CDR3 is TGTGCCAGCAGGGACCGGGACAGGGATACCTACGAGCAGTACTTC. Translated: CASRDRDRDTYEQYF.

This clone has only one observation. The rearrangement uses TRBV24-1 and TRBJ2-3; 7 bases line up with TRBD1. Germline CDR1 reads KGHDR; CDR2 reads SFDVKD. The CDR3 has 17 residues. The V segment lost 4 bases and the J segment 1 base; nucleotides outside the gene matches: 10. In nucleotides, the CDR3 is TGTGCCACCAGTGACACCCGGACAGGCCCCGGCACAGATACGCAGTATTTT. This codes for CATSDTRTGPGTDTQYF.

In nucleotides, the CDR3 is TGCAGCGTTGAAGATCTTGGACTATCCTACAATGAGCAGTTCTTC. It yields the protein CSVEDLGLSYNEQFF. V gene TRBV29-1 combines with J gene TRBJ2-1; possibly TRBD2 for D (6 bases). The CDR3 sequence is 15 residues long. Trimming left V 0 bases short and J 1 base short, with 10 bases between. The germline V gene has CDR1 SQVTM and CDR2 ANQGSEA.

The CDR3 spells CASTLTSGSGELFF. The CDR3 DNA reads as TGTGCCAGCACCCTCACTAGCGGGAGCGGGGAGCTGTTTTTT. This rearrangement joins TRBV9 to TRBJ2-2; 11 positions agree with TRBD2. V gave up 6 bases and J gave up 7 bases; unmatched junction bases: 5. CDR3 length: 14 residues. Germline CDR1 is SGDLS and CDR2 is YYNGEE.

This clone appeared once. This chain joins TRBV2 and TRBJ1-2; TRBD1 agrees at 8 bases. The CDR3 spans 12 residues. V was clipped by 9 bases and J by 8 bases; unmatched bases: 8. Germline values: CDR1 SNHLY, CDR2 FYNNEI. The CDR3 bases are TGTGCCAGACCAGGACAGGGTTACGGCTACACCTTC. Translation gives CARPGQGYGYTF.

The chain links TRBV3-1 (or the pseudogene TRBV3-2) to TRBJ1-1; weak D call: TRBD1 (5 bases). The CDR3 runs to 17 residues. Germline lookup yields CDR1 LGHDT and CDR2 YNNKEL (reference sequence). V lost 3 bases and J lost 1, with 18 bases in between. The CDR3 bases are TGTGCCAGCAGCCAGAACCCTGCGGGACTCCCGAACACTGAAGCTTTCTTT. As protein: CASSQNPAGLPNTEAFF.

V usage is TRBV6-2 or TRBV6-3 and J usage is TRBJ1-2; 8 bases map to TRBD1. V shed 5 bases and J 5 bases; nucleotides not matched to a gene: 13. The CDR3 is 16 amino acids. From germline, CDR1 is MNHEY and CDR2 SVGEGT. Here the CDR3 reads CASSPIRQGRYYGYTF. CDR3 coding DNA: TGTGCCAGCAGTCCGATTCGACAGGGGCGATATTATGGCTACACCTTC.

V gene TRBV5-1 combines with J gene TRBJ2-2, with TRBD2 matching 10 bases. The J segment lost 0 bases and the V segment lost 4 bases, leaving 6 bases of the junction unmatched. CDR1 is SGHRS and CDR2 is YFSETQ in the germline V gene. The CDR3 has 17 amino acids. CDR3 in DNA: TGCGCCAGCAGCGGGAGGCTAGCGGGGGCGAACACCGGGGAGCTGTTTTTT. It translates to CASSGRLAGANTGELFF.

V gene TRBV7-2 combines with J gene TRBJ2-5, with D possibly TRBD2 on 6 matching bases. V shed 1 base and J shed 3 bases, with 21 bases lying between them. The CDR3 spans 18 residues. Looked up from germline, CDR1 is SGHTA and CDR2 is FQGNSA. DNA for the CDR3: TGTGCCAGCAGCTTAGTGGGGGGAAACGTCCACTCCAAAGAGACCCAGTACTTC. It encodes CASSLVGGNVHSKETQYF.

The V call is TRBV4-2, the J call TRBJ2-5, with 14 bases that match TRBD2. Germline assignment: CDR1 LGHNA and CDR2 YNFKEQ. Trimming removed 0 bases from V and 1 base from J; junction bases left unmatched: 4. The CDR3 length is 18 residues. The CDR3 region has the DNA TGTGCCAGCAGCCAAGATCGACTAGCGGGAGGGGTCCAAGAGACCCAGTACTTC. It encodes CASSQDRLAGGVQETQYF.

The V call is TRBV18, the J call TRBJ2-7; TRBD1 matches at 9 bases. Germline V gene sequence: CDR1 KGHSH, CDR2 LQKENI. The length of the CDR3 is 17 residues. J gave up 3 bases and V 6 bases, and 15 bases lay outside the gene matches. The CDR3 DNA reads as TGTGCCAGCTCGTCCAACACGGGACGGGGACAGGGCTACGAGCAGTACTTC. It codes for CASSSNTGRGQGYEQYF. Using reference TRBV18 and TRBJ2-7 for the parts outside the CDR3, the full variable domain is NAGVMQNPRHLVRRRGQEARLRCSPMKGHSHVYWYRQLPEEGLKFMVYLQKENIIDESGMPKERFSAEFPKEGPSILRIQQVVRGDSAAYFCASSSNTGRGQGYEQYFGPGTRLTVT.

This chain connects TRBV28 to TRBJ2-5, with 9 bases identical to TRBD1. Germline V lookup: CDR1 MDHEN, CDR2 SYDVKM. The CDR3 length is 14 residues. After removal of 3 bases from V and 5 bases from J, the junction contained 4 bases not matched to a gene. The CDR3 region is CASSLGQGRETQYF. DNA of the CDR3: TGTGCCAGCAGTTTGGGACAGGGTCGTGAGACCCAGTACTTC.

The chain has TRBV12-3 or TRBV12-4 and TRBJ1-2; D remains unclear. Trimming stripped 2 bases from V and 6 bases from J, with 10 bases between. CDR3 length equals 13 residues. CDR3 protein: CASSLRRRNGYTF. CDR3 coding DNA: TGTGCCAGCAGTTTAAGGAGGAGGAATGGCTACACCTTC.

This rearrangement joins TRBV6-6 to TRBJ1-4; 9 bases fit TRBD1. The CDR3 runs 17 residues. Germline CDR1 MNHNY, CDR2 SVGAGI (reference sequence). The V segment lost 5 bases and the J segment 3 bases; nucleotides outside the gene matches: 10. CDR3 sequence (DNA): TGTGCCAGCAGTCCAGACCGGGACAGGGTCTCTAATGAAAAACTGTTTTTT. This sequence encodes CASSPDRDRVSNEKLFF.

CDR3 DNA: TGTGCCAGCAGCTTAGAGCAGGGTACCTTCTATGGCTACACCTTC. This encodes CASSLEQGTFYGYTF. The chain carries TRBV7-9 and TRBJ1-2; perhaps TRBD1 as D (5 bases). Germline-derived CDR1 and CDR2 are SEHNR and FQNEAQ (reference sequence). Between the trimmed V and J ends, which lost 1 base and 4 bases, there was a span of 13 bases. This CDR3 has 15 residues.

CDR3 DNA: TGTGCCAGCAGAAGGGGCGAAGGCACTGAAGCTTTCTTT. Its translation is CASRRGEGTEAFF. The rearrangement uses TRBV2 and TRBJ1-1; tentative D call: TRBD1 (5 bases). Trimming shortened V by 6 bases and J by 4 bases, and 12 bases separated the two germline ends. The germline gives CDR1 SNHLY, CDR2 FYNNEI. The CDR3 length is 13 residues.

The genes are TRBV27 and TRBJ2-7; D possibly corresponds to TRBD2 (6 bases). Trimming stripped 2 bases from V and 5 bases from J, with 13 bases between. This CDR3 is built from 14 residues. Germline values: CDR1 MNHEY, CDR2 SMNVEV (reference sequence). CDR3 nucleotide sequence: TGTGCCAGCAGTTTAGTGGGACTGGGGGACGAGCAGTACTTC. Translation: CASSLVGLGDEQYF.

This chain connects TRBV6-5 to TRBJ2-1; 8 nucleotides match TRBD2. The CDR3 sequence is 13 residues long. Losses at the gene ends were 8 bases for V and 7 bases for J; bases not matched to a gene: 7. Germline V gives CDR1 MNHEY, CDR2 SVGAGI. The CDR3 loop reads CASSAGVPNEQFF. The CDR3 nucleotides are TGTGCCAGCTCAGCGGGAGTTCCAAATGAGCAGTTCTTC.